The 21 T cell receptor beta chains reported below all come from one sample, sequenced in a study of Graves' ophthalmopathy and Graves' hyperthyroidism. Researchers took RNA transcripts and amplified TCR beta CDR3 regions from them. HTBI-primed RT-PCR formed the first round, and a multiplex PCR formed the second. TCRdb processed the multiplex PCR reads anew with MiXCR; each CDR3 protein has one entry. This table holds 650,000 to 900,000 distinct CDR3 sequences, 40% found once. The sample comprised peripheral blood. The receptors originated from an adult man with Graves' ophthalmopathy.

This clonotype was seen just once. With a much larger clone just one base away, this may be a read error. The V call is TRBV10-3, the J call TRBJ2-7; D possibly corresponds to TRBD2 (6 bases). CDR1 ENHRY and CDR2 SYGVKD come from the germline V gene. This CDR3 contains 14 residues. As DNA, the CDR3 is TGTGCCTTCAGTGAGACGGGAGACTCCTACGAGCAGTACTTC. The encoded protein is CAFSETGDSYEQYF.

This clonotype has just a few counts. The chain couples TRBV11-2 to TRBJ1-1; 11 nucleotides align to TRBD1. V was clipped by 5 bases and J by 6 bases; unmatched bases: 5. CDR3 size: 14 residues. Germline loops: CDR1 SGHAT, CDR2 FQNNGV. CDR3: CASSPWTGGPEAFF. The CDR3 DNA reads TGTGCCAGCAGCCCGTGGACAGGGGGCCCTGAAGCTTTCTTT.

This clonotype was detected ten times or more. The rearrangement uses TRBV2 and TRBJ2-7; 7 bases line up with TRBD1. CDR1 SNHLY and CDR2 FYNNEI come from the germline V gene. Germline trimming cut 3 bases from V and 6 bases from J; bases unmatched to any gene: 5. The CDR3 contains 13 residues. CDR3 amino acids: CASSDEQGFEQYF. DNA for the CDR3: TGTGCCAGCAGTGATGAACAGGGGTTCGAGCAGTACTTC. The variable domain in full, with the rest retrieved from reference TRBV2 and TRBJ2-7, is EPEVTQTPSHQVTQMGQEVILRCVPISNHLYFYWYRQILGQKVEFLVSFYNNEISEKSEIFDDQFSVERPDGSNFTLKIRSTKLEDSAMYFCASSDEQGFEQYFGPGTRLTVT.

The chain is built from TRBV20-1 and TRBJ1-5, with D perhaps matching TRBD1 (5 bases). The CDR3 sequence is 14 residues long. Trimming removed 4 bases at V and 4 bases at J, with 14 bases between. The germline CDR1 and CDR2 sequences are DFQATT and SNEGSKA (reference sequence). The CDR3 protein is CSAKGGAWNQPQHF. The CDR3, as DNA: TGCAGTGCTAAGGGAGGGGCTTGGAATCAGCCCCAGCATTTT.

J is TRBJ2-7 and V is TRBV10-2; 14 bases map to TRBD2. Germline trimming cut 0 bases from V and 4 bases from J; bases unmatched to any gene: 2. The CDR3 extends over 16 amino acids. Per germline, CDR1 WSHSY and CDR2 SAAADI. The CDR3 sequence: CASSESTSGGDYEQYF. In DNA, the CDR3 is TGCGCCAGCAGTGAGTCGACTAGCGGGGGGGATTACGAGCAGTACTTC.

The J gene is TRBJ1-1, the V gene TRBV7-9; TRBD1 aligns across 11 bases. The CDR3 consists of 15 residues. V trimming: 6 bases; J trimming: 6 bases; junction bases outside the gene matches: 9. CDR1 is SEHNR and CDR2 is FQNEAQ in the germline V gene (reference sequence). CDR3 sequence (DNA): TGTGCCAGCAGACGGACAGGGGGCACCGGGGCTGAAGCTTTCTTT. Its protein product is CASRRTGGTGAEAFF.

The chain joins TRBV29-1 to TRBJ1-5; D is unclear. The CDR3 loop spans 15 amino acids. Germline V lookup: CDR1 SQVTM, CDR2 ANQGSEA. The CDR3 coding sequence is TGCAGAGCCCGTGGGCAGGAATATAGCAATCAGCCCCAGCATTTT. Translation: CRARGQEYSNQPQHF.

The chain couples TRBV7-4 to TRBJ1-5; TRBD1 matches 7 bases. With V trimmed by 5 bases and J by 2 bases, 6 bases remained unmatched. Germline values: CDR1 SGHVT, CDR2 SQSDAQ. The CDR3 extends over 15 amino acids. CDR3 bases: TGTGCCAGCAGCCAGACAGGGAAGGGCAATCAGCCCCAGCATTTT. Translation: CASSQTGKGNQPQHF. Based on the CDR3 plus reference TRBV7-4 and TRBJ1-5, the full variable domain is GAGVSQSPRYKVAKRGRDVALRCDSISGHVTLYWYRQTLGQGSEVLTYSQSDAQRDKSGRPSGRFSAERPERSVSTLKIQRTEQGDSAVYLCASSQTGKGNQPQHFGDGTRLSIL.

The chain joins TRBV7-9 to TRBJ1-5; D unresolved. CDR1 is SEHNR and CDR2 is FQNEAQ in the germline V gene (reference sequence). V dropped 5 bases and J dropped 3 bases, with 14 bases sitting between them. This CDR3 spans 15 amino acids. The CDR3 DNA reads as TGTGCCAGCAGCCCCAGTGGGCTCCTCAATCAGCCCCAGCATTTT. Its translation is CASSPSGLLNQPQHF. The whole variable domain, filled in from reference TRBV7-9 and TRBJ1-5, reads DTGVSQNPRHKITKRGQNVTFRCDPISEHNRLYWYRQTLGQGPEFLTYFQNEAQLEKSRLLSDRFSAERPKGSFSTLEIQRTEQGDSAMYLCASSPSGLLNQPQHFGDGTRLSIL.

This clonotype was detected ten times or more. This rearrangement joins TRBV9 to TRBJ1-4; D uncertain. The V end lost 1 base, the J end lost 8 bases, and 15 bases lay between the germline ends. The CDR3 is 15 amino acids. Germline CDR1 reads SGDLS; CDR2 reads YYNGEE. The CDR3 bases are TGTGCCAGCAGCGTATCCCCCCAAGGAGGAGAAAAACTGTTTTTT. Its translation is CASSVSPQGGEKLFF.

Regarding this clonotype: The junction and the germline gene differ at one end; a read error may be behind it. This chain uses TRBV7-6 with TRBJ2-7, with 7 bases fitting TRBD1. The germline V gene encodes CDR1 SGHVS and CDR2 FNYEAQ. This CDR3 is 16 amino acids long. The CDR3 DNA reads as TGCGCCAGCAGCCTGGTGGGGACAGAGGAGGCCTACGAGCAGTACTTC. Translation gives CASSLVGTEEAYEQYF.

This clonotype was found many times. This chain links TRBV29-1 with TRBJ1-2; the D gene is possibly TRBD1 (5 bases). Per germline, CDR1 SQVTM and CDR2 ANQGSEA. This CDR3 has 12 amino acids. V was shortened by 4 bases and J by 8 bases, with 14 bases between the two germline ends. CDR3 residues: CSVVSGSGGYTF. The CDR3 region has the DNA TGCAGCGTTGTGTCAGGGTCTGGGGGCTACACCTTC.

The table lists this clonotype with many counts. The junction differs from germline at one of its ends, possibly a read error. This sequence joins TRBV20-1 and TRBJ2-7, with 7 bases fitting TRBD1. The CDR3 is 12 amino acids. Germline V gene lookup returns CDR1 DFQATT and CDR2 SNEGSKA (reference sequence). The CDR3 reads CSASPGQVGEHF. The CDR3 DNA reads as TGCAGTGCTAGCCCCGGACAGGTCGGGGAACACTTC.

The chain links TRBV7-2 to TRBJ1-1; D remains ambiguous. The germline V gene has CDR1 SGHTA and CDR2 FQGNSA. The CDR3 is 16 amino acids. V gave up 3 bases and J gave up 3 bases, with 17 bases separating them. The CDR3 region is CASSLSAQSLDTEAFF. The CDR3 nucleotides are TGTGCCAGCAGCTTGTCGGCACAGTCTTTGGACACTGAAGCTTTCTTT.

This clonotype was seen many times. The chain joins TRBV2 to TRBJ1-4; D unclear. The CDR3 loop spans 15 amino acids. Per the germline V gene, CDR1 is SNHLY and CDR2 is FYNNEI. Trimming removed 3 bases at V and 6 bases at J, with 14 bases between. CDR3 DNA: TGTGCCAGCAGTGACAGAGGCATGGGTGATGAAAAACTGTTTTTT. Translation gives CASSDRGMGDEKLFF.

The J gene is TRBJ2-2, the V gene TRBV7-9; no reliable D call. This CDR3 contains 16 residues. V was pared by 2 bases and J by 5 bases, with 15 bases between. Germline CDR1 reads SEHNR; CDR2 reads FQNEAQ (reference sequence). CDR3 residues: CASSLKPLGGTGELFF. The DNA of the CDR3 is TGTGCCAGCAGCTTAAAGCCCCTGGGTGGGACCGGGGAGCTGTTTTTT.

This clonotype was counted a few times. V gene TRBV20-1 combines with J gene TRBJ2-7, with 12 bases that match TRBD2. Germline values: CDR1 DFQATT, CDR2 SNEGSKA (reference sequence). The CDR3 has 15 amino acids. The junction had 7 bases not matched to a gene; V was cut back by 6 bases and J by 1 base. The CDR3 region has the DNA TGCAGTGCCGGAGAACTAGCGGGAGGTTCCTACGAGCAGTACTTC. Amino acid sequence: CSAGELAGGSYEQYF.

The chain employs TRBV7-9 and TRBJ1-2; maybe TRBD1 (5 bases). The V end lost 3 bases, the J end lost 4 bases, and 9 bases lay between the germline ends. The germline gives CDR1 SEHNR, CDR2 FQNEAQ (reference sequence). This CDR3 has 13 amino acids. This CDR3 reads CASSFSTAYGYTF. The CDR3 DNA reads as TGTGCCAGCAGCTTCTCGACAGCCTATGGCTACACCTTC.

A word on this clonotype: A much bigger clone sits one base away, suggesting this may be a read error. The rearrangement uses TRBV7-9 and TRBJ2-2; D remains ambiguous. The germline gives CDR1 SEHNR, CDR2 FQNEAQ (reference sequence). The CDR3 is made up of 14 amino acids. Trimming stripped 1 base from V and 4 bases from J, with 7 bases between. The CDR3 DNA is TGTGCCAGCAGCTTAGACAGACTCACCGGGGAGCTGTTTTTT. Its translation: CASSLDRLTGELFF.

This clonotype was seen once. This chain links TRBV29-1 with TRBJ2-7; no firm D call. Germline V gene data show CDR1 as SQVTM and CDR2 as ANQGSEA. The CDR3 has 12 residues. V was pared by 4 bases and J by 7 bases, with 14 bases between. CDR3 sequence: CSVGGVGWEQYF. Written as DNA, the CDR3 is TGCAGCGTTGGAGGAGTGGGCTGGGAGCAGTACTTC.

This clonotype has ten or more counts. The chain has TRBV7-2 and TRBJ1-5, with 8 bases that match TRBD1. The CDR3 sequence is 13 residues long. V gave up 4 bases and J gave up 9 bases; unmatched junction bases: 5. Looked up from germline, CDR1 is SGHTA and CDR2 is FQGNSA. CDR3 coding DNA: TGTGCCAGCAGCTGGGACAGGAATGTGCCCCAGCATTTT. As protein: CASSWDRNVPQHF.